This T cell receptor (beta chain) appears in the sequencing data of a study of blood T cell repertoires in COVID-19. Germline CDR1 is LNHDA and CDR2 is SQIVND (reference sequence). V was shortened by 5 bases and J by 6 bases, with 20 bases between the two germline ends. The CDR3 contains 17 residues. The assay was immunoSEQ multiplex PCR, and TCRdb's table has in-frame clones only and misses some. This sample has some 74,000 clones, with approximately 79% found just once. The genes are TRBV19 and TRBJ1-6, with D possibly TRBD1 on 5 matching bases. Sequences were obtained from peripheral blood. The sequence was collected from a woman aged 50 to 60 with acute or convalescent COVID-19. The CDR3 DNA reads TGTGCCAGTAGTCCTCGTCTAGGGGCAATCGTTAATTCACCCCTCCACTTT. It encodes CASSPRLGAIVNSPLHF.